The T cell receptor (beta chain) described here comes from a study of tumor and adjacent non-tumor tissue in lung cancer. About the research overall: Samples averaged about 3.8 million productive TCRbeta reads each.

The template was RNA from unsorted bulk tissue. This non-tumor lung sample came from over 3 cm beyond the tumor edge. Newly diagnosed lung cancer patients had thoracic surgery in China, August–late 2014, without prior chemotherapy. This CDR3 is 15 amino acids long. CDR1 and CDR2 from the germline V gene are MNHEY and SVGAGI. Whole-study findings and limits: TCR diversity was significantly greater in tumor than normal lung tissue. Normal lung showed higher cumulative top 100 clone frequency than tumor.

In the case of this clonotype: Its cognate antigen is unknown.

A modified ARM-PCR protocol with three rounds of nested PCR amplified TCRbeta. TCRdb reprocessed the multiplex PCR reads with MiXCR, giving one entry per CDR3 protein. The sample lists about 90,000 distinct CDR3 sequences, more than 65% occurring once. This TCR derives from a woman aged 50 to 60 with non-small cell lung cancer. The chain combines TRBV6-5 with TRBJ1-1; perhaps TRBD1 as D (5 bases). Specimen: distant non-tumor lung tissue. CDR3 in amino acids: CVSSSHTNRGTEAFF. CDR3 sequence (DNA): TGTGTCAGTAGTTCGCACACAAATAGGGGCACTGAAGCTTTCTTT.